Included here is one TCR beta chain sequence, with context. The record originates from a study of T cell clonotyping in hematopoietic cell transplantation. This CDR3 region has 16 residues. Looked up from germline, CDR1 is SGHRS and CDR2 is YFSETQ. After removal of 4 bases from V and 3 bases from J, the junction contained 8 bases not matched to a gene. Here immunoSEQ multiplex PCR was the method, and the copy in TCRdb shows in-frame clones only, minus some. This sample has about 6,000 clones, with roughly 80% found just once. The chain is built from TRBV5-1 and TRBJ1-4; 8 nucleotides agree with TRBD1. Sequencing was performed on peripheral blood mononuclear cells, taken 180 days after allogeneic stem cell transplant. The sequence derives from a male patient between 65 and 85 years old who had an allogeneic stem cell transplant from an unrelated donor, so T cells may come from the graft donor. Some clones in this sample may be carry-over from other donors' samples. The CDR3 nucleotides are TGCGCCAGCAGCATCGGACAGGGCTCGGCTAATGAAAAACTGTTTTTT. It yields the protein CASSIGQGSANEKLFF.